This T cell receptor beta chain was recovered during a study of ipilimumab plus nivolumab after autologous stem cell transplantation (dated by TCRdb to 2020 to 2023). Describing the broader study: The median number of doses received by trial patients was roughly 5 for ipilimumab and fewer than 10 for nivolumab. Included in the myeloma cohort were high-risk transplant-naive patients as well as patients relapsing within 3 years of a first autologous transplant. The trial enrolled patients with high-risk diffuse large B cell lymphoma, mature T cell lymphoma, or multiple myeloma undergoing autologous transplant. The intent-to-treat population of the trial consisted of approximately 35 patients.

Checkpoint therapy began 14 to 28 days after autologous transplant, with ipilimumab given at 1 mg/kg intravenously on day 1 of selected weeks. Nivolumab was given at 3 mg/kg intravenously on day 1 of weeks 1, 4, 7, 10, and every two weeks through week 26. This Phase Ib clinical trial tested ipilimumab plus nivolumab, a combined checkpoint inhibition, as consolidation after autologous stem cell transplantation. Results the study describes overall, beyond this receptor: Per the authors, a biologic rationale for further study of the post-transplant checkpoint inhibition approach was offered by T cell receptor repertoire, regulatory T cell phenotype and gut microbiota profiles. Combined checkpoint inhibition as post-transplant consolidation was concluded by the authors to appear tolerable.

With respect to this clone: Which antigen it targets is not known. No much larger clonotype is one base removed from it; base qualities were not supplied.

Unmatched junction bases come to 0, with V trimmed by 2 bases and J by 4 bases. From cysteine to phenylalanine, the CDR3 is 15 amino acids long. Only the CDR3 part of the read is kept: 45 bases, read in frame from the first base. CDR1 MNHNS and CDR2 SASEGT were looked up in the germline V gene. Library generation was performed with the immunoSEQ multiplex PCR assay. Held by TCRdb, this immuneACCESS table contains in-frame sequences only and omits some clones. Under half of the omission traces to an unresolved V gene where checked; the cause of the rest is unknown. The sample yields several thousand clones; 80% to 90% were counted once. About 5.5% of the sample is held by the ten biggest clonotypes.

Sequenced here: PBMCs, sampled in a trial of ipilimumab plus nivolumab as post-transplant consolidation. The receptor's source is a female donor with multiple myeloma. The chain is assembled from TRBV6-1 and TRBJ2-2; the central 11 bases match TRBD2. The sequenced DNA is TGTGCCAGCAGTGAAACTAGCGGGAGCACCGGGGAGCTGTTTTTT. The resulting protein is CASSETSGSTGELFF.